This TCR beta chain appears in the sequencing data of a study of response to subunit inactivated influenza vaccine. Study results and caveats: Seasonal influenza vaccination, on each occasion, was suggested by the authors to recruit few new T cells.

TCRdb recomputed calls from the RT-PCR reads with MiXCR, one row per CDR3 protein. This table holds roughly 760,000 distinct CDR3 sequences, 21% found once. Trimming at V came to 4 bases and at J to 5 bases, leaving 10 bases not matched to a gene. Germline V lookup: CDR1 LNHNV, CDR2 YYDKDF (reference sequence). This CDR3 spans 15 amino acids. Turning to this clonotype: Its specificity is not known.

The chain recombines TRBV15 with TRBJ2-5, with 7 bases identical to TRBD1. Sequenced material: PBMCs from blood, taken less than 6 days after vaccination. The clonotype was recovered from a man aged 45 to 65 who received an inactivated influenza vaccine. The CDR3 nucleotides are TGTGCCACCAGCACCCGACAGGGTTTTAAGGAGACCCAGTACTTC. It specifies CATSTRQGFKETQYF.